Each of the 26 T cell receptor beta chains below was sequenced from the same sample in a study of shared clonotypes between healthy human individuals. Clones were sequenced by immunoSEQ multiplex PCR, and TCRdb holds only the in-frame ones, with some missing. The sample includes about 700,000 clones, 92% of them seen just once. Positively selected for CCR7, the CD45RO-negative cells used as naive CD8 cells excluded terminally differentiated effector memory CD45RA+ cells. The specimen sequenced was naive CD8+ T cells sorted from blood. These receptor sequences come from a man under 40 in good health.

This clone was recorded only once. The gene calls are TRBV6-1 and TRBJ1-5; D not certain. Germline CDR1 reads MNHNS; CDR2 reads SASEGT. CDR3 length: 15 residues. Trimming removed 4 bases from V and 3 bases from J, with 13 bases in between. The CDR3 bases are TGTGCCAGCAGTGGAATGTTGGAAGTCAATCAGCCCCAGCATTTT. This sequence encodes CASSGMLEVNQPQHF.

This sequence joins TRBV7-9 and TRBJ2-7; 7 nucleotides align to TRBD2. This CDR3 is built from 17 residues. V lost 2 bases, J lost 3 bases, and 13 bases stayed unmatched. The V gene's germline CDR1 is SEHNR and CDR2 FQNEAQ (reference sequence). The CDR3 DNA reads as TGTGCCAGCAGCTTATCATCAGGGCGCGGGAGTATCTACGAGCAGTACTTC. Residues: CASSLSSGRGSIYEQYF.

About this clone: This sample also contains other DNA sequences that code for the same CDR3. The chain employs TRBV27 and TRBJ2-1; no firm D call. The CDR3 is 12 amino acids. The V gene lost 2 bases and the J gene lost 8 bases, with 7 bases spanning the gap. CDR1 is MNHEY, CDR2 SMNVEV, per germline (reference sequence). The DNA for the CDR3 is TGTGCCAGCAGTTTACTCGGCGATGAGCAGTTCTTC. This codes for CASSLLGDEQFF.

The V gene is TRBV7-9, the J gene TRBJ2-3; maybe TRBD2 (5 bases). The CDR3 runs to 18 residues. Trimming shortened V by 3 bases and J by 2 bases, and 21 bases separated the two germline ends. CDR1 and CDR2 (germline): SEHNR, FQNEAQ (reference sequence). CDR3 region: CASSFPRSKAAPTDTQYF. The CDR3 DNA reads TGTGCCAGCAGCTTCCCCCGATCGAAAGCGGCTCCCACAGATACGCAGTATTTT.

This sequence joins TRBV7-9 and TRBJ2-3; 7 nucleotides align to TRBD2. The length of the CDR3 is 17 residues. Germline V lookup: CDR1 SEHNR, CDR2 FQNEAQ (reference sequence). The V and J ends lost 2 bases and 4 bases, in that order; junction bases with no gene match: 12. This chain's CDR3 is CASSLTRGEREADTQYF. Written as DNA, the CDR3 is TGTGCCAGCAGCTTAACTCGCGGCGAGCGGGAAGCAGATACGCAGTATTTT. Looking up the rest from reference TRBV7-9 and TRBJ2-3 gives the full variable domain: DTGVSQNPRHKITKRGQNVTFRCDPISEHNRLYWYRQTLGQGPEFLTYFQNEAQLEKSRLLSDRFSAERPKGSFSTLEIQRTEQGDSAMYLCASSLTRGEREADTQYFGPGTRLTVL.

The rearrangement joins TRBV19 to TRBJ1-2; D is ambiguous. The CDR3 is 12 amino acids. Germline V gives CDR1 LNHDA, CDR2 SQIVND (reference sequence). Trimming pared 3 bases from V and 4 bases from J, leaving 6 bases between. The CDR3 DNA reads as TGTGCCAGTAGTATCTCGGTCTATGGCTACACCTTC. Its translation: CASSISVYGYTF.

V gene TRBV10-2 combines with J gene TRBJ2-5; TRBD2 matches at 10 bases. J was trimmed by 5 bases and V by 4 bases; bases with no gene match: 7. The germline V gene has CDR1 WSHSY and CDR2 SAAADI. This CDR3 has 15 amino acids. CDR3 protein: CASSGTSGAWETQYF. Here the CDR3 DNA reads TGCGCCAGCAGTGGGACTAGCGGAGCGTGGGAGACCCAGTACTTC.

The sample holds many counts of this clone. Other nucleotide sequences in the sample specify the same CDR3. The rearrangement links TRBV6-5 to TRBJ2-7, with D unclear. The CDR3 is 13 amino acids. Germline CDR1 reads MNHEY; CDR2 reads SVGAGI. With 0 bases removed from V and 1 base from J, the gap between germline ends came to 4 bases. The CDR3 sequence: CASSYSSSYEQYF. The CDR3 region has the DNA TGTGCCAGCAGTTACTCGAGTTCCTACGAGCAGTACTTC.

CDR3 protein: CASSLGSEAFF. Written as DNA, the CDR3 is TGTGCCAGCAGCCTCGGATCGGAAGCTTTCTTT. V gene TRBV7-2 combines with J gene TRBJ1-1, with D uncertain. Trimming pared 5 bases from V and 8 bases from J, leaving 9 bases between. CDR1 is SGHTA and CDR2 is FQGNSA in the germline V gene. The CDR3 consists of 11 residues.

Points on this clone: The same CDR3 is also encoded by other DNA sequences in this sample. J is TRBJ2-7 and V is TRBV11-2, with TRBD2 as a possible D gene (5 bases). The CDR3 contains 15 residues. Germline V CDR1 and CDR2: SGHAT, FQNNGV. V shed 0 bases and J shed 2 bases, with 11 bases lying between them. CDR3 sequence reads: CASSLEASGAYEQYF. In nucleotides, the CDR3 is TGTGCCAGCAGCTTAGAGGCTTCCGGGGCCTACGAGCAGTACTTC.

This chain links TRBV6-1 with TRBJ1-2; the D is unclear. The CDR3 has 15 amino acids. V lost 8 bases, J lost 7 bases, and 23 bases lay in between. The V gene's germline CDR1 is MNHNS and CDR2 SASEGT. The CDR3: CASVKLRDGRVGYTF. CDR3 in DNA: TGTGCCAGCGTAAAGTTAAGGGATGGGCGCGTTGGCTACACCTTC.

J is TRBJ2-7 and V is TRBV7-2, with 10 bases lining up with TRBD2. CDR3 length: 14 residues. The J segment lost 3 bases and the V segment lost 3 bases, leaving 2 bases of the junction unmatched. Germline loops: CDR1 SGHTA, CDR2 FQGNSA. In DNA, the CDR3 is TGTGCCAGCAGCTTTTCTAGCGGGAGCTACGAGCAGTACTTC. As protein: CASSFSSGSYEQYF.

The chain uses TRBV6-1 and TRBJ2-3; 7 bases line up with TRBD2. J was trimmed by 0 bases and V by 4 bases; bases with no gene match: 10. Germline V gives CDR1 MNHNS, CDR2 SASEGT. The CDR3 length is 17 residues. CDR3 sequence: CASSGRGGAGSTDTQYF. CDR3 nucleotide sequence: TGTGCCAGCAGTGGCCGCGGAGGAGCGGGGAGCACAGATACGCAGTATTTT.

V gene TRBV29-1 combines with J gene TRBJ2-1; tentative D call: TRBD2 (7 bases). The CDR3 loop spans 16 amino acids. Between the trimmed V and J ends, which lost 6 bases and 0 bases, there was a span of 18 bases. CDR1 and CDR2 from the germline V gene are SQVTM and ANQGSEA. In DNA, the CDR3 is TGCAGCGTAGACCGAAGGGGGGGGAGCTCCTACAATGAGCAGTTCTTC. The encoded protein is CSVDRRGGSSYNEQFF.

This chain links TRBV5-5 with TRBJ2-1; D is unresolved. V lost 0 bases and J 1 base, leaving 8 bases between the germline ends. Germline lookup yields CDR1 SGHKS and CDR2 YYEKEE (reference sequence). The CDR3 contains 15 residues. The DNA for the CDR3 is TGTGCCAGCAGCTTGGGAACAGTGTCCTACAATGAGCAGTTCTTC. This sequence encodes CASSLGTVSYNEQFF.

This clone was recorded a few times. This chain connects TRBV6-1 to TRBJ2-7; D is unclear. The CDR3 is 13 amino acids. The V end was cut by 4 bases, the J end by 2 bases, with 9 bases between. Germline V gives CDR1 MNHNS, CDR2 SASEGT. The CDR3 bases are TGTGCCAGCAGTGCTGGCGGAACCTACGAGCAGTACTTC. Translation gives CASSAGGTYEQYF.

The rearrangement joins TRBV6-5 to TRBJ2-3, with TRBD1 matching 7 bases. The V gene end was trimmed by 2 bases and the J gene end by 1 base; junction bases not matched to a gene: 6. The CDR3 spans 16 residues. The germline V gene encodes CDR1 MNHEY and CDR2 SVGAGI. CDR3 region: CASSYAFGTGTDTQYF. The CDR3 nucleotides are TGTGCCAGCAGTTACGCGTTTGGGACAGGCACAGATACGCAGTATTTT.

The J gene is TRBJ2-1, the V gene TRBV7-9, with D unclear. Germline loops: CDR1 SEHNR, CDR2 FQNEAQ (reference sequence). CDR3 length: 13 residues. Trimming stripped 1 base from V and 9 bases from J, with 10 bases between. The CDR3 nucleotides are TGTGCCAGCAGCTTAGGGGAAAAAGCTGAGCAGTTCTTC. Translated, it gives CASSLGEKAEQFF.

This clone has just one count. The same CDR3 also results from other DNA sequences found in this sample. The chain's CDR3 is CASSLVGGSTDTQYF. The CDR3 bases are TGTGCCAGCAGCTTAGTCGGCGGGAGCACAGATACGCAGTATTTT. The chain recombines TRBV7-9 with TRBJ2-3, with D possibly TRBD2 on 5 matching bases. Germline V gives CDR1 SEHNR, CDR2 FQNEAQ (reference sequence). V was cut by 1 base and J by 0 bases, with 8 bases left in between. CDR3 length equals 15 residues.

J is TRBJ2-1 and V is TRBV27, with TRBD2 matching 13 bases. V shed 8 bases, J shed 0 bases, and the junction held 4 bases outside the gene matches. CDR3 length: 16 residues. The germline CDR1 and CDR2 sequences are MNHEY and SMNVEV (reference sequence). CDR3 in amino acids: CASALAGGASYNEQFF. The CDR3 DNA reads TGTGCCAGCGCACTAGCGGGAGGGGCCTCCTACAATGAGCAGTTCTTC.

Details on this clone: The same CDR3 also results from other DNA sequences found in this sample. V and J are TRBV25-1 and TRBJ2-7; D is undetermined. This CDR3 region has 11 residues. CDR1 is MGHDK, CDR2 SYGVNS, per germline. The germline V and J ends were trimmed by 6 bases and 0 bases, with 3 bases remaining between them. The CDR3 DNA reads TGTGCCAGCAGAGACTCCTACGAGCAGTACTTC. Its translation is CASRDSYEQYF.

The rearrangement uses TRBV14 and TRBJ1-1; no clear D. In germline, CDR1 is SGHDN, CDR2 FVKESK. V lost 4 bases, J lost 5 bases, and 11 bases lay in between. CDR3 length equals 13 residues. The CDR3 here is CASSPSYGTEAFF. DNA for the CDR3: TGTGCCAGCAGCCCATCTTACGGAACTGAAGCTTTCTTT.

The chain couples TRBV6-6 to TRBJ2-7, with D possibly matching TRBD2 (6 bases). The V gene's germline CDR1 is MNHNY and CDR2 SVGAGI (reference sequence). The V end was cut by 0 bases, the J end by 7 bases, with 16 bases between. The CDR3 consists of 15 residues. CDR3: CASSYSIGLASEQYF. The CDR3 DNA is TGTGCCAGCAGTTACTCGATAGGCCTAGCGAGTGAGCAGTACTTC.

The V and J genes are TRBV5-4 and TRBJ2-5; the D gene is possibly TRBD2 (6 bases). The CDR3 contains 13 residues. V was clipped by 4 bases and J by 3 bases, with 10 bases between them. Germline loops: CDR1 SGHNT, CDR2 YYREEE (reference sequence). The CDR3: CASSGDFEETQYF. DNA of the CDR3: TGTGCCAGCAGCGGGGACTTTGAAGAGACCCAGTACTTC.

The V call is TRBV11-3, the J call TRBJ2-1, with 10 bases that match TRBD2. The ends lost 5 bases at V and 7 bases at J; junction bases unmatched: 14. From germline, CDR1 is SGHNT and CDR2 YENEEA. This CDR3 is built from 17 residues. CDR3 DNA: TGTGCCAGCAGCCTCCCCGGGGCTAGCGGGGGTTGGAATGAGCAGTTCTTC. It translates to CASSLPGASGGWNEQFF.

The chain combines TRBV7-9 with TRBJ2-7; TRBD2 matches 10 bases. The CDR3 is 15 residues long. Germline values: CDR1 SEHNR, CDR2 FQNEAQ (reference sequence). After removal of 5 bases from V and 4 bases from J, the junction contained 8 bases not matched to a gene. The CDR3 is CASSLRLAGDYEQYF. CDR3 nucleotide sequence: TGTGCCAGCAGCCTCCGGCTAGCGGGAGATTACGAGCAGTACTTC.